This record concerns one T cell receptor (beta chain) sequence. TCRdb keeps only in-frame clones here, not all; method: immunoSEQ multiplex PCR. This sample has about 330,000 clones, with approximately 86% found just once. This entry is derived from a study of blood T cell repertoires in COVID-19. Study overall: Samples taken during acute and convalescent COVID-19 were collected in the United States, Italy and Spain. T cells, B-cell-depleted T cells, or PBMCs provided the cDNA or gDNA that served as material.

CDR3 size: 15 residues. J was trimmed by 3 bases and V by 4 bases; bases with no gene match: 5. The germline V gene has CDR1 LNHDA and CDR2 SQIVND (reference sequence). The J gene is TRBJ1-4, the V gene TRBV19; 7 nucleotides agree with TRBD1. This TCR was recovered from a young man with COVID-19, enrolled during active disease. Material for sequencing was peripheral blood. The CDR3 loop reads CASSTSGTANEKLFF. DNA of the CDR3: TGTGCCAGTAGTACGTCCGGGACAGCTAATGAAAAACTGTTTTTT.